The clone carrying this T cell receptor beta chain is medium-sized within its sample. Antigen: not known. These data belong to a study of shared clonotypes between healthy human individuals. Study-wide points: Sequencing depth was predicted to influence how clonotypes are shared among donors. Naive CD4 clonotypes overlapped across a handful of donors at 4.5% to 5.5%.

The length of the CDR3 is 14 residues. Germline assignment: CDR1 LNHNV and CDR2 YYDKDF (reference sequence). V lost 5 bases to trimming and J lost 6 bases, with 16 bases between them. Evenly divided among several immunoSEQ plates was the genomic DNA of each subset. Using immunoSEQ multiplex PCR, the repertoire was profiled, and TCRdb retains in-frame clones only, with some absent. The table includes approximately 980,000 clones, more than 75% detected once. Sequencing used memory CD4+ T cells sorted from blood. Subset described: CD45RA-negative fraction. The receptor comes from a man aged 18 to 29 in good health. V usage is TRBV15 and J usage is TRBJ1-2, with D possibly matching TRBD1 (5 bases). The CDR3 region is CATSDQGVGDGYTF. As DNA, the CDR3 is TGTGCCACCAGCGATCAGGGCGTCGGGGATGGCTACACCTTC.